The source of this T cell receptor (beta chain) is a study of T cell responses to AZD1222 COVID-19 vaccine. Libraries were prepared by immunoSEQ multiplex PCR; TCRdb keeps only in-frame clonotypes and omits some of them. This sample carries 75,000 to 100,000 clones, nearly 90% of them seen once, and the ten largest clones take less than 3.5%. The V gene end was trimmed by 4 bases and the J gene end by 4 bases; junction bases not matched to a gene: 12. Germline V gives CDR1 KGHDR, CDR2 SFDVKD. This CDR3 comprises 17 residues. Points from the study as a whole: Nearly half of unique spike-specific TCRs reportedly avoided B.1.351 and B.1.1.7 mutated regions.

A word on this clone: Its antigen is currently unknown.

The rearrangement joins TRBV24-1 to TRBJ2-3, with 8 bases aligning to TRBD1. The sequenced sample was peripheral blood, obtained on day 0 of AZD1222 vaccination. The clonotype comes from an adult in good health. CDR3 in DNA: TGTGCCACCAGTGACCCCGACAGGGGCAGCACCCCAGATACGCAGTATTTT. Protein product: CATSDPDRGSTPDTQYF.